These T cell receptor beta chains were read from a single sample in a study of Ad26.COV2.S vaccination and SARS-CoV-2 variants. Repertoires were generated with immunoSEQ multiplex PCR, while TCRdb's copy carries only in-frame clones and drops some. The table records some 180,000 clones, 87% of them present only once. Sample: peripheral blood, taken after recovery from COVID-19. These receptors came from a human donor who had recovered from COVID-19. Each CDR3 is given with its conserved first and last residue. The D gene is left open where the match is weak. The listing skips clone size in some rows; elsewhere it reads once, few, many or a size class.

cdr3_aa cdr3_nt d_call j_call v_call clone_size
CASSPLPTGGAAETQYF TGTGCCAGCTCACCCTTACCGACAGGGGGGGCGGCGGAGACCCAGTACTTC TRBD1 TRBJ2-5 TRBV18 .
CASSQGEGNEQYF TGCGCCAGCAGCCAGGGCGAGGGCAACGAGCAGTACTTC . TRBJ2-7 TRBV4-1 once
CASSAQGGGGRQPQHF TGTGCCAGCAGTGCCCAGGGGGGGGGCGGCCGGCAGCCCCAGCATTTT TRBD1 TRBJ1-5 TRBV2 once
CASSLGLFNEQFF TGTGCCAGCAGCTTAGGACTGTTCAATGAGCAGTTCTTC . TRBJ2-1 TRBV7-2 .
CASSPTASGNTIYF TGTGCCAGCAGCCCGACGGCCTCTGGAAACACCATATATTTT . TRBJ1-3 TRBV7-9 few
CASSKLRWDRSNTGELFF TGTGCCAGCAGCAAACTCCGATGGGACAGGTCGAACACCGGGGAGCTGTTTTTT TRBD1 TRBJ2-2 TRBV7-9 once
CAISEALGLGLDQPQHF TGTGCCATCAGTGAGGCCCTCGGACTGGGTTTGGATCAGCCCCAGCATTTT . TRBJ1-5 TRBV10-3 few
CASSKNGSGNTIYF TGTGCCAGCAGCAAAAACGGCTCTGGAAACACCATATATTTT . TRBJ1-3 TRBV21-1 .
CASSFDRLAFSNQPQHF TGCGCCAGCAGCTTCGACAGGCTCGCATTTAGCAATCAGCCCCAGCATTTT . TRBJ1-5 TRBV10-2 few
CASSLGAGLMNTEAFF TGTGCCAGCAGCTTAGGGGCAGGACTCATGAACACTGAAGCTTTCTTT . TRBJ1-1 TRBV7-3 .
CASSHRENQPQHF TGTGCCAGCAGTCACAGGGAAAATCAGCCCCAGCATTTT . TRBJ1-5 TRBV6-5 .
CASSQRTGAKDTQYF TGTGCCAGCAGCCAGAGGACAGGGGCAAAAGATACGCAGTATTTT TRBD1 TRBJ2-3 TRBV7-9 .
CASSPTPPGNEKLFF TGTGCCAGCTCACCAACCCCTCCGGGAAATGAAAAACTGTTTTTT . TRBJ1-4 TRBV18 once
CSVVLAGRNAQYF TGCAGCGTTGTGTTAGCGGGAAGGAATGCGCAGTACTTC TRBD2 TRBJ2-7 TRBV29-1 .
CASSVDGFTGELFF TGTGCCAGCAGCGTAGACGGATTCACCGGGGAGCTGTTTTTT . TRBJ2-2 TRBV9 .
CASSLTSGKDEQFF TGTGCCAGCAGCTTGACTAGCGGGAAAGATGAGCAGTTCTTC TRBD2 TRBJ2-1 TRBV7-6 .
CASSSRGGANTGELFF TGTGCCAGCAGCTCCCGCGGGGGGGCGAACACCGGGGAGCTGTTTTTT TRBD2 TRBJ2-2 TRBV7-8 medium-sized
CASSEMGQGVHEQYF TGTGCCAGCAGTGAAATGGGACAGGGAGTCCACGAGCAGTACTTC TRBD1 TRBJ2-7 TRBV6-1 .
CSARGGYEQYF TGCAGTGCTAGAGGGGGCTACGAGCAGTACTTC . TRBJ2-7 TRBV20-1 .
CASSFSEEDYSGNTIYF TGTGCCAGCAGCTTCAGCGAGGAGGACTATAGTGGAAACACCATATATTTT . TRBJ1-3 TRBV13 .
CASRTGGYTF TGTGCCAGCAGAACAGGCGGCTACACCTTC . TRBJ1-2 TRBV27 once
CASRDGRSSYNEQFF TGTGCCAGCCGGGACGGGAGGTCCTCCTACAATGAGCAGTTCTTC TRBD2 TRBJ2-1 TRBV3-1/TRBV3-2 .
CASSPAGLTSDTQYF TGTGCCAGCAGCCCCGCCGGACTAACTTCAGATACGCAGTATTTT . TRBJ2-3 TRBV9 .
CASSLFTLADSYEQYF TGCGCCAGCAGCTTGTTCACCCTAGCAGACTCCTACGAGCAGTACTTC . TRBJ2-7 TRBV5-1 .
CASDGGVEAFF TGTGCCAGCGACGGGGGAGTCGAAGCTTTCTTT . TRBJ1-1 TRBV2 once
CASSHRPLLAAPHHRTQYF TGTGCCAGCAGCCACAGACCCCTCCTAGCGGCCCCCCACCACCGTACGCAGTATTTT TRBD2 TRBJ2-3 TRBV7-9 .
CARRLAGGMGNEQFF TGTGCCAGAAGGTTAGCGGGGGGAATGGGGAATGAGCAGTTCTTC TRBD2 TRBJ2-1 TRBV5-3 .
CSVVGINERLEQFF TGCAGCGTTGTTGGGATAAATGAGCGACTTGAGCAGTTCTTC . TRBJ2-1 TRBV29-1 .
CASSPRTGAGETQYF TGTGCCAGCTCACCACGGACAGGGGCAGGAGAGACCCAGTACTTC TRBD1 TRBJ2-5 TRBV18 .
CASSSQGFSSYNEQFF TGTGCCAGCAGTTCTCAGGGTTTTAGTTCCTACAATGAGCAGTTCTTC . TRBJ2-1 TRBV27 .
CASNLRSTDTQYF TGTGCCAGCAACCTACGGAGCACAGATACGCAGTATTTT . TRBJ2-3 TRBV11-1 .
CASSSGQGRTGELFF TGCGCCAGCAGCTCTGGACAGGGGAGGACCGGGGAGCTGTTTTTT TRBD1 TRBJ2-2 TRBV5-1 .
CASSRNGGLGGNEKLFF TGTGCCAGCAGTCGAAACGGAGGACTTGGGGGTAATGAAAAACTGTTTTTT . TRBJ1-4 TRBV27 .
CASSIMQGHEQYF TGTGCCAGCAGCATCATGCAGGGTCACGAGCAGTACTTC . TRBJ2-7 TRBV28 .
CASTWQQGRYGYTF TGTGCCAGCACTTGGCAGCAGGGGCGCTATGGCTACACCTTC . TRBJ1-2 TRBV28 .
CASSTRGRDSPLHF TGTGCCTCCAGCACCAGGGGGCGAGATTCACCCCTCCACTTT TRBD1 TRBJ1-6 TRBV6-5 .
CASSSMYSSTNEKLFF TGTGCCAGCAGCTCGATGTACTCCTCAACTAATGAAAAACTGTTTTTT . TRBJ1-4 TRBV7-8 .
CASSTRTMNTEAFF TGTGCCAGTAGTACTAGGACCATGAACACTGAAGCTTTCTTT . TRBJ1-1 TRBV19 .
CASSSGFQETQYF TGTGCCAGCTCGTCGGGTTTCCAAGAGACCCAGTACTTC . TRBJ2-5 TRBV11-3 .
CASSLWPAQGYTF TGTGCCAGCAGTTTGTGGCCGGCACAAGGCTACACCTTC . TRBJ1-2 TRBV28 once